What follows is one T cell receptor beta chain and its context. As originally analysed: Estimation of nucleated cell counts relied on the amplification of reference gene primers. Generated by immunoSEQ multiplex PCR, the TCRdb table keeps only in-frame clones and is missing some. That table gives V, J and clone size, and the DNA gave D and trimming. The data hold under 250,000 clones, with around nine tenths observed a single time. These data come from a study of blood T cell repertoires in COVID-19. Study context: Whether acute or convalescent, the COVID-19 samples came from the United States, Italy and Spain.

Germline lookup yields CDR1 MNHEY and CDR2 SMNVEV (reference sequence). There are 14 residues in the CDR3. The junction had 3 bases not matched to a gene; V was cut back by 4 bases and J by 4 bases. Sequenced material: peripheral blood. The chain couples TRBV27 to TRBJ1-5, with TRBD1 matching 8 bases. The TCR originated in a woman in her sixties or seventies who had recovered from COVID-19. CDR3 sequence reads: CASSSTGGNQPQHF. Here the CDR3 DNA reads TGTGCCAGCAGTTCCACAGGGGGGAATCAGCCCCAGCATTTT.